These 11 T cell receptor beta chains were sequenced from one sample in a study of blood T cell repertoires in COVID-19 (dated by TCRdb to the early 2020s). Libraries were made using the immunoSEQ multiplex PCR assay. The immuneACCESS repertoire file appears here via TCRdb, limited to in-frame rearrangements. These files lack a portion of the clones; in checked studies, under half of the deficit traces to unresolved V genes, and the cause of the others is not known. Across this sample there are more than 100,000 clones, with over 85% seen only once. More than 15% of the sample rests with the top ten. The sequencing sample was made of peripheral blood. The receptors here all came from a woman aged 80 or over in a cohort sampled during active COVID-19.

This rearrangement joins TRBV6-7 to TRBJ2-7, with D unclear. TRBV6-7 is given ORF status, its function remaining uncertain. V lost 0 bases and J 4 bases, leaving 19 bases between the germline ends. The CDR3 has 17 amino acids. This CDR3 is CASSYSIAPYVRYEQYF. CDR3 bases: TGTGCCAGCAGTTACTCGATAGCCCCCTATGTACGTTACGAGCAGTACTTC.

DNA for the CDR3: TGTGCCTGGAAAGTCCCCGCCAGGGGAGAGACCCAGTACTTC. It encodes CAWKVPARGETQYF. The chain recombines TRBV30 with TRBJ2-5; possibly TRBD1 for D (6 bases). The CDR3 runs 14 residues. Trimming took off 4 bases at V and 4 bases at J, with 16 bases between the two ends. Germline CDR1 is GTSNPN and CDR2 is SVGIG (reference sequence). Full variable domain (missing parts from reference TRBV30 and TRBJ2-5): SQTIHQWPATLVQPVGSPLSLECTVEGTSNPNLYWYRQAAGRGLQLLFYSVGIGQISSEVPQNLSASRPQDRQFILSSKKLLLSDSGFYLCAWKVPARGETQYFGPGTRLLVL.

V is TRBV12-3 or TRBV12-4 and J is TRBJ1-2; 7 positions match TRBD1. CDR3 size: 13 residues. Trimming removed 5 bases from V and 3 bases from J; junction bases left unmatched: 3. The chain's CDR3 is CASSPTGYYGYTF. CDR3 nucleotide sequence: TGTGCCAGCAGTCCGACAGGGTACTATGGCTACACCTTC.

The chain combines TRBV5-4 with TRBJ1-1, with D hard to call. In germline, CDR1 is SGHNT, CDR2 YYREEE (reference sequence). The CDR3 extends over 12 amino acids. The V end was cut by 0 bases, the J end by 8 bases, with 8 bases between. DNA of the CDR3: TGTGCCAGCAGCTTGGTTGGTCGGGAAGCTTTCTTT. This codes for CASSLVGREAFF.

The chain carries TRBV7-2 and TRBJ1-1, with 8 bases that match TRBD1. The CDR3 sequence is 16 residues long. Germline assignment: CDR1 SGHTA and CDR2 FQGNSA. V trimming: 5 bases; J trimming: 1 base; junction bases outside the gene matches: 9. CDR3 amino acids: CASSPRLDRGNTEAFF. CDR3 coding DNA: TGTGCCAGCAGCCCGCGACTCGACAGGGGGAACACTGAAGCTTTCTTT.

The V call is TRBV5-1, the J call TRBJ2-5, with a weak D call TRBD1 (5 bases). This CDR3 spans 14 amino acids. The V end was cut by 1 base, the J end by 5 bases, with 12 bases between. In germline, CDR1 is SGHRS, CDR2 YFSETQ. The CDR3 here is CASSLSGIGETQYF. The CDR3 nucleotides read TGCGCCAGCAGCTTGTCAGGGATTGGGGAGACCCAGTACTTC.

This clone was seen only once. CDR3 region: CASSLDRVWQPQHF. As DNA, the CDR3 is TGTGCCAGCAGTTTGGACAGGGTATGGCAGCCCCAGCATTTT. The chain joins TRBV6-2 or TRBV6-3 to TRBJ1-5; TRBD1 matches 8 bases. The CDR3 length is 14 residues. Germline trimming cut 4 bases from V and 7 bases from J; bases unmatched to any gene: 6. CDR1 and CDR2 (germline): MNHEY, SVGEGT.

The chain links TRBV6-4 to TRBJ1-1, with TRBD1 matching over 10 bases. With 6 bases clipped from V and 3 bases from J, the junction kept 4 bases outside the gene matches. The CDR3 loop spans 14 amino acids. In germline, CDR1 is MRHNA, CDR2 SNTAGT. The CDR3 protein is CASRIGQGDTEAFF. The CDR3 DNA reads as TGTGCCAGCAGGATCGGACAGGGGGACACTGAAGCTTTCTTT.

The chain uses TRBV4-1 and TRBJ1-5, with D perhaps matching TRBD1 (6 bases). This CDR3 is 15 amino acids long. V lost 3 bases, J lost 3 bases, and 12 bases lay in between. CDR1 and CDR2 (germline): MGHRA, YSYEKL. For the CDR3, the DNA is TGCGCCAGCAGCCAGACTGGACAGCTCAATCAGCCCCAGCATTTT. The encoded protein is CASSQTGQLNQPQHF.

On this clone: Other DNA sequences from this sample encode an identical CDR3 as well. The rearrangement joins TRBV2 to TRBJ1-5, with 9 positions matching TRBD1. The CDR3 is 14 amino acids. CDR1 and CDR2 from the germline V gene are SNHLY and FYNNEI. J gave up 6 bases and V 9 bases, and 9 bases lay outside the gene matches. CDR3 region: CASSTGQGVQPQHF. CDR3 sequence (DNA): TGTGCCAGTAGTACGGGACAGGGTGTTCAGCCCCAGCATTTT.

The V call is TRBV5-1, the J call TRBJ2-1; 8 bases are shared with TRBD2. Germline CDR1 and CDR2: SGHRS and YFSETQ. The ends lost 4 bases at V and 0 bases at J; junction bases unmatched: 6. The CDR3 totals 16 residues. The CDR3 sequence is CASSPWAGGSYNEQFF. In nucleotides, the CDR3 is TGCGCCAGCAGCCCTTGGGCGGGGGGCTCCTACAATGAGCAGTTCTTC.